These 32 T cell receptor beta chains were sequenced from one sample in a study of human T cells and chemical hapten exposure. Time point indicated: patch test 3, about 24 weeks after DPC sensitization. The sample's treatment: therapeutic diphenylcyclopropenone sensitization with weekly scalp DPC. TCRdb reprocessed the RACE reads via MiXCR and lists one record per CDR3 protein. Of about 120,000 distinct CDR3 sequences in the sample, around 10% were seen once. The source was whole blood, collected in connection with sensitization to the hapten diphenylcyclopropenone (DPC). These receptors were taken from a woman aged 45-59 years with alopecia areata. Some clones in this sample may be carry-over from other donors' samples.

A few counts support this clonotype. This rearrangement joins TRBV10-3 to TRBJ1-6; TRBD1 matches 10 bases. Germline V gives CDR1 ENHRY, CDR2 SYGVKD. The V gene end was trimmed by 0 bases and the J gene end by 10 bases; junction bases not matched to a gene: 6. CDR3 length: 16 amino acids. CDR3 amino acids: CAISESRDRGRSPLHF. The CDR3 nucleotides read TGTGCCATCAGTGAGTCCAGAGACAGGGGGCGATCACCCCTCCACTTT.

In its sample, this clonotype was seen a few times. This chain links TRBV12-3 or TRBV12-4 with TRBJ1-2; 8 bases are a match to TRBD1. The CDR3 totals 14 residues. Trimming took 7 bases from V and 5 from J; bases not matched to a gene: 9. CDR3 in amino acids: CASTSQGARYGYTF. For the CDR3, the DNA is TGTGCCAGCACCTCGCAGGGGGCGAGATATGGCTACACCTTC.

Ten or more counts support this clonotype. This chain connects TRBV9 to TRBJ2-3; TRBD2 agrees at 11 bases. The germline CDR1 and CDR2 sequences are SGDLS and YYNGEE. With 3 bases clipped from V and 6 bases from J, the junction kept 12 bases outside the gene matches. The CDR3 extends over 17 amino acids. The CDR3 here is CASSAGAILAGVDTQYF. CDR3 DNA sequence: TGTGCCAGCAGCGCGGGGGCCATACTAGCGGGGGTTGATACGCAGTATTTT.

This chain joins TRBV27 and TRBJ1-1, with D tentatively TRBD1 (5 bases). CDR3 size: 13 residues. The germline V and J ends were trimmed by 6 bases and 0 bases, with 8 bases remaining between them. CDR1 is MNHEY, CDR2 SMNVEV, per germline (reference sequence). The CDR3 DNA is TGTGCCAGCAGGCCGGGGGTGAACACTGAAGCTTTCTTT. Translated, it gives CASRPGVNTEAFF.

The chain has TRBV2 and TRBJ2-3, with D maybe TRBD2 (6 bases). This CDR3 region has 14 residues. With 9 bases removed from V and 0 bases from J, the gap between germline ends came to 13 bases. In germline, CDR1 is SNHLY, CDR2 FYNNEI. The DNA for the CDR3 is TGTGCCAGTAAAAGCGGGCCTAGCACAGATACGCAGTATTTT. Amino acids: CASKSGPSTDTQYF.

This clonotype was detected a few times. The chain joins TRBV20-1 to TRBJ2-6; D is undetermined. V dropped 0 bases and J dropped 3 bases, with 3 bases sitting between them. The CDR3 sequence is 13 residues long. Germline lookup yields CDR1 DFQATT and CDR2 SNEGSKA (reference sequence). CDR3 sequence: CSARDGGANVLTF. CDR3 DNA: TGCAGTGCTAGAGATGGTGGGGCCAACGTCCTGACTTTC.

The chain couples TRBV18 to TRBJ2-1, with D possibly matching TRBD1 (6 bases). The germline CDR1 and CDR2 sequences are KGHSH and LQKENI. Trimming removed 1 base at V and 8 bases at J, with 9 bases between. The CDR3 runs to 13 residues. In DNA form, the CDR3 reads TGTGCCAGCTCACCACGAGGGGGTTATGAGCAGTTCTTC. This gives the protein CASSPRGGYEQFF.

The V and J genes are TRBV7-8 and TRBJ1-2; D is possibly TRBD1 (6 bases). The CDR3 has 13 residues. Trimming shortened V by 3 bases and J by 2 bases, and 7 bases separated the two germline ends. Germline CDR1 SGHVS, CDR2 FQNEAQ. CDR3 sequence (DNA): TGTGCCAGCAGCTTCGGACAGAACTATGGCTACACCTTC. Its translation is CASSFGQNYGYTF. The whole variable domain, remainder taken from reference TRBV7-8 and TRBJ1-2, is GAGVSQSPRYKVAKRGQDVALRCDPISGHVSLFWYQQALGQGPEFLTYFQNEAQLDKSGLPSDRFFAERPEGSVSTLKIQRTQQEDSAVYLCASSFGQNYGYTFGSGTRLTVV.

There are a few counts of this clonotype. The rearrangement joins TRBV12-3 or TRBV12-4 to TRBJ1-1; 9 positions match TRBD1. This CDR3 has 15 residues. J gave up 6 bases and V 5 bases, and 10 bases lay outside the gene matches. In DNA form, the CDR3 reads TGTGCCAGCAGTCCGCCGGGACAGGGTGTCGCTGAAGCTTTCTTT. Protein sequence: CASSPPGQGVAEAFF.

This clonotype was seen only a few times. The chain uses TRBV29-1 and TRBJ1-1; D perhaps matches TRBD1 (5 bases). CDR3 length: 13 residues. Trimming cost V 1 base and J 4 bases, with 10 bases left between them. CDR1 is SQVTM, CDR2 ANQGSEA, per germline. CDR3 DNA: TGCAGCGTTGAAGTAGGGACGGGCACTGAAGCTTTCTTT. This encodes CSVEVGTGTEAFF.

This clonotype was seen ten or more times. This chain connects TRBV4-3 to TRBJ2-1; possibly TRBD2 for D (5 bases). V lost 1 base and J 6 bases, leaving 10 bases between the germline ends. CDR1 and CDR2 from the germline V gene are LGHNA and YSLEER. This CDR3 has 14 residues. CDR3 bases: TGCGCCAGCAGCCAAGTAGCGAGTAGCAATGAGCAGTTCTTC. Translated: CASSQVASSNEQFF.

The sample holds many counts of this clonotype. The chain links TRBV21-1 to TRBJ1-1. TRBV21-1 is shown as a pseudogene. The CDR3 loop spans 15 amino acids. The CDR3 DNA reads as TGTGCCAGCAGCAAATGGCCCATCCGAGGGCCTGAAGCTTTCTTT. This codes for CASSKWPIRGPEAFF.

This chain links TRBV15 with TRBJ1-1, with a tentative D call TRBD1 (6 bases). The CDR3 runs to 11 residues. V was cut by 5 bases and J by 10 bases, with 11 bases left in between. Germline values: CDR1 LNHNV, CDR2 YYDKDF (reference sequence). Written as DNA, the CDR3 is TGTGCCACCAGCTCAGGGGTGCGAGCTTTCTTT. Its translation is CATSSGVRAFF.

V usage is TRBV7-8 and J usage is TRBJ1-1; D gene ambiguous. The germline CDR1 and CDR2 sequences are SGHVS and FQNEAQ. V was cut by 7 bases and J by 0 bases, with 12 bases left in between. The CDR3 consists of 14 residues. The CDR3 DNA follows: TGTGCCAGCACCTCCCAGTCGTTGAACACTGAAGCTTTCTTT. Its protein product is CASTSQSLNTEAFF.

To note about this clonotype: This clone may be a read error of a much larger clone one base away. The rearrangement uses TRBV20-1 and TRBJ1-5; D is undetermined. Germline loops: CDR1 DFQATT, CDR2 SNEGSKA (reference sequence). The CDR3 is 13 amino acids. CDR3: CSATISRNQPQNF. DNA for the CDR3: TGCAGTGCTACCATCAGTCGCAATCAGCCCCAGAATTTT.

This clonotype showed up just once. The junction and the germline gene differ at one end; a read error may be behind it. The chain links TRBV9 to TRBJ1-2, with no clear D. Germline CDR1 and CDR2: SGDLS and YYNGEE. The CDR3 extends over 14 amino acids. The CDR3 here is CASSVALGRSGYAF. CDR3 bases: TGTGCCAGCAGCGTAGCTCTAGGCAGGAGCGGCTACGCCTTC.

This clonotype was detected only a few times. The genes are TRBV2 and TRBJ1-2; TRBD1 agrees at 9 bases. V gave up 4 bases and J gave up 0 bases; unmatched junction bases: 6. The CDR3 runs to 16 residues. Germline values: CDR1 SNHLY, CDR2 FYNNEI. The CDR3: CASSVGQGTANYGYTF. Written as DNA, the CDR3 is TGTGCCAGCAGTGTGGGACAGGGCACAGCTAACTATGGCTACACCTTC.

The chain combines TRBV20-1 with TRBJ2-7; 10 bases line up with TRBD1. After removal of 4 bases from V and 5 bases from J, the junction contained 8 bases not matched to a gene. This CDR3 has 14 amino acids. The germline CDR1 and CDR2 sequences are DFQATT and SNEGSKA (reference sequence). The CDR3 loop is CSATPGTGVHEQYF. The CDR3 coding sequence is TGCAGTGCTACACCCGGGACAGGGGTCCACGAGCAGTACTTC.

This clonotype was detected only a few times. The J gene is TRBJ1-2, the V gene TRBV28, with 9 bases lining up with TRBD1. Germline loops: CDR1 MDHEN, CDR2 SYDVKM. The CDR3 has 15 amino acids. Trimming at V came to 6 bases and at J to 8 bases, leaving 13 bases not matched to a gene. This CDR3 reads CASSPPGQGFEGYTF. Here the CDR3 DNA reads TGTGCCAGCAGCCCACCGGGACAGGGTTTCGAAGGCTACACCTTC.

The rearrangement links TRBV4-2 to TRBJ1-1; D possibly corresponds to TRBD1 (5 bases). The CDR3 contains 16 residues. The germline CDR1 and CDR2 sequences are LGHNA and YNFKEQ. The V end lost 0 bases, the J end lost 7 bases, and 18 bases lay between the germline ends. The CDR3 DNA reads TGTGCCAGCAGCCAAGATGGGACGGGAAAAGATCTTGAAGCTTTCTTT. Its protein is CASSQDGTGKDLEAFF.

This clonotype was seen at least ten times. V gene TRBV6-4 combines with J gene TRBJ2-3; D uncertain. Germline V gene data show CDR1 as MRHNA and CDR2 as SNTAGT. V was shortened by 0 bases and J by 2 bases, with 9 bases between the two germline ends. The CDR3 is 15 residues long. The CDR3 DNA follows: TGTGCCAGCAGTGACTCTGTGGGCGCCACAGATACGCAGTATTTT. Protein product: CASSDSVGATDTQYF.

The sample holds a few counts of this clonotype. The CDR3 DNA is TGTGCCAGCAGTTTATCGGCAGGGGACGGCTGGGGCTACACCTTC. As protein: CASSLSAGDGWGYTF. This chain joins TRBV27 and TRBJ1-2; D perhaps matches TRBD1 (6 bases). The CDR3 length is 15 residues. V was pared by 0 bases and J by 8 bases, with 16 bases between. Germline loops: CDR1 MNHEY, CDR2 SMNVEV (reference sequence).

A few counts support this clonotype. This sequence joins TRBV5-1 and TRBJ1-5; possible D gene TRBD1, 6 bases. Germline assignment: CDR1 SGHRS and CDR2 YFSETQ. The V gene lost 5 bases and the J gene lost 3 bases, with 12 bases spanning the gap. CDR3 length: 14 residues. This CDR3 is CASRLDSPNQPQHF. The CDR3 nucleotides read TGCGCCAGCAGACTGGACAGCCCCAATCAGCCCCAGCATTTT.

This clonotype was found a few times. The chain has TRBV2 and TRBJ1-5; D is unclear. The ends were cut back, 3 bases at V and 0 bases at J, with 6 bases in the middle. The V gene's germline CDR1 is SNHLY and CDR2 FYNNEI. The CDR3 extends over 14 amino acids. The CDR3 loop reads CASSETHSNQPQHF. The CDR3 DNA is TGTGCCAGCAGTGAGACCCATAGCAATCAGCCCCAGCATTTT.

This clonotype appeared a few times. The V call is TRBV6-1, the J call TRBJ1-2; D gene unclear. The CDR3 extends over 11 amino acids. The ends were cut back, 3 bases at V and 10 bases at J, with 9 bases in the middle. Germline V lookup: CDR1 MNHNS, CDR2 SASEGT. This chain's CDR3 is CASSESEIYTF. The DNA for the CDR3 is TGTGCCAGCAGTGAGTCAGAGATCTACACCTTC.

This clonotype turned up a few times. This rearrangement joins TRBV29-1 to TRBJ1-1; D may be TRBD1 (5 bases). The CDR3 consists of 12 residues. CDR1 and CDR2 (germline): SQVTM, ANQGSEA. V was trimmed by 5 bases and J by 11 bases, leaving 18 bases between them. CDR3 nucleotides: TGCAGCGTTTTGGTACCCCCCAGACAGGCTTTCTTT. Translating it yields CSVLVPPRQAFF.

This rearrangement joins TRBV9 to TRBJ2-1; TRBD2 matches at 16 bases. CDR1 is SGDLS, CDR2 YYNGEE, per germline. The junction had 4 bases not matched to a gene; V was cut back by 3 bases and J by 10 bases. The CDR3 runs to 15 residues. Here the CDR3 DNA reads TGTGCCAGCAGCGGGGGACTAGCGGGAGGGGGAGAGCAGTTCTTC. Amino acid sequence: CASSGGLAGGGEQFF.

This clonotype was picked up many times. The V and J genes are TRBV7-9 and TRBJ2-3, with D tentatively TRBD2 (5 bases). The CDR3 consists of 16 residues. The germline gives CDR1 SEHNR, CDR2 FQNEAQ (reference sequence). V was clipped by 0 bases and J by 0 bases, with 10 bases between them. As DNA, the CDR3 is TGTGCCAGCAGCTTAGCGCCAGAGGGAAGCACAGATACGCAGTATTTT. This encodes CASSLAPEGSTDTQYF.

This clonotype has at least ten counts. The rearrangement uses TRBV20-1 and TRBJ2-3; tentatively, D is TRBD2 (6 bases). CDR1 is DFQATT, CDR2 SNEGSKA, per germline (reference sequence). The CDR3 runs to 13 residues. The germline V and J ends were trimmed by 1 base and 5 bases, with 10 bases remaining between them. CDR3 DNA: TGCAGTGCTAGAGGGGGGGTTGGAGATACGCAGTATTTT. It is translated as CSARGGVGDTQYF.

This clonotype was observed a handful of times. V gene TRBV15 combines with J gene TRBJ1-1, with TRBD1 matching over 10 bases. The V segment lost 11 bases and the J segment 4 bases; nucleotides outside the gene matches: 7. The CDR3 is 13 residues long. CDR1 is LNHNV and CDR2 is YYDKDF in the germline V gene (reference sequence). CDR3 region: CAVGGQGGTEAFF. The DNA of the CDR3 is TGTGCCGTGGGCGGACAGGGGGGCACTGAAGCTTTCTTT.

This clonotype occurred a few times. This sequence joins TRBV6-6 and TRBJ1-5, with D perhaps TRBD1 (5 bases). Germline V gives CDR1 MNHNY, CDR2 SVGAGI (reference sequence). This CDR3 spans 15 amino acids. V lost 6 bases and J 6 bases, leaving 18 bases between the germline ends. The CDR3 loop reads CASRDGTVLGQPQHF. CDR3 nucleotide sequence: TGTGCCAGCAGGGACGGGACGGTCTTGGGTCAGCCCCAGCATTTT.

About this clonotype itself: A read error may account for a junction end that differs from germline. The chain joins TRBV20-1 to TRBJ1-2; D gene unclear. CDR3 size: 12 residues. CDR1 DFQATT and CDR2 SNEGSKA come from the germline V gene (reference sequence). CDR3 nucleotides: TGCAGTGCTAGAGCAGACGGCTATGGCCACACCTTC. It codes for CSARADGYGHTF.